Listed below are T cell receptor beta chains from one sample, sequenced in a study of blood T cell repertoires in COVID-19. Measured with immunoSEQ multiplex PCR; TCRdb has only the in-frame clones, and not every one. The sample has roughly 100,000 clones, about 80% seen once. What was sequenced was peripheral blood. The receptor set was obtained from a woman aged 80 or over with active or convalescent COVID-19. CDR3s include the opening cysteine and the closing phenylalanine or tryptophan. The D gene is left open where the match is weak. Not all rows give a size; the values are once, few, many and, for expanded clones, a class.

>NA|TRBV2|TRBD1|TRBJ2-5
CASNVDRVSGETQYF
TGTGCCAGCAACGTTGACAGGGTGTCTGGAGAGACCCAGTACTTC
>NA|TRBV6-5|NA|TRBJ2-1
CASSYSRREQFF
TGTGCCAGCAGTTACTCGAGGCGGGAGCAGTTCTTC
>NA|TRBV9|NA|TRBJ1-2
CASSVGGRGILTGYGYTF
TGTGCCAGCAGCGTAGGCGGCAGGGGCATCCTAACGGGCTATGGCTACACCTTC
>NA|TRBV6-1|NA|TRBJ2-5
CASSEGTYYGETQYF
TGTGCCAGCAGTGAAGGGACTTATTACGGGGAGACCCAGTACTTC
>NA|TRBV5-1|TRBD1|TRBJ1-5
CASSFSHRGLNQPQHF
TGCGCCAGCAGCTTTTCGCACAGGGGTCTAAATCAGCCCCAGCATTTT
>NA|TRBV27|TRBD1|TRBJ2-7
CASSLGQGVGEQYF
TGTGCCAGCAGTTTAGGTCAGGGGGTGGGGGAGCAGTACTTC
>NA|TRBV30|NA|TRBJ2-7
CAWSLRGLYEQYF
TGTGCCTGGAGTTTGCGGGGTCTCTACGAGCAGTACTTC
>NA|TRBV28|TRBD1|TRBJ1-4
CASNSADRSNEKLFF
TGTGCCAGCAACTCCGCGGACAGGTCTAATGAAAAACTGTTTTTT
>NA|TRBV28|NA|TRBJ1-1
CASSPPGDPKAFF
TGTGCCAGCAGCCCCCCAGGGGACCCCAAAGCTTTCTTT
>NA|TRBV2|NA|TRBJ1-6
CASIMTREGSPLHF
TGTGCCAGCATCATGACTCGGGAGGGATCACCCCTCCACTTT
>once|TRBV7-8|TRBD1|TRBJ1-5
CASSQTGGSNNQPQHF
TGTGCCAGCAGCCAGACAGGGGGTAGTAACAATCAGCCCCAGCATTTT
>NA|TRBV29-1|NA|TRBJ1-1
CSVGQSEAFF
TGCAGCGTTGGACAGAGTGAAGCTTTCTTT
>NA|TRBV30|TRBD1|TRBJ1-5
CAWSRQGNQPQHF
TGTGCCTGGAGCCGACAGGGTAATCAGCCCCAGCATTTT
>NA|TRBV6-5|NA|TRBJ1-2
CASSYSMRSGYTF
TGTGCCAGCAGTTACTCGATGCGAAGTGGCTACACCTTC
>NA|TRBV7-2|TRBD1|TRBJ2-7
CASSYNRGQAYEQYF
TGTGCCAGCAGCTATAACAGGGGGCAAGCGTACGAGCAGTACTTC
>NA|TRBV19|NA|TRBJ1-5
CASSIMGSNQPQHF
TGTGCCAGTAGTATCATGGGCAGCAATCAGCCCCAGCATTTT
>NA|TRBV5-1|TRBD2|TRBJ2-5
CASRSGGRVETQYF
TGCGCCAGCCGTTCGGGAGGGAGGGTAGAGACCCAGTACTTC
>NA|TRBV28|NA|TRBJ1-2
CASSWAGGYTF
TGTGCCAGCAGTTGGGCAGGTGGCTACACCTTC
>NA|TRBV5-4|TRBD1|TRBJ2-7
CASSETGYEQYF
TGTGCCAGCAGCGAGACAGGGTACGAGCAGTACTTC
>NA|TRBV20-1|NA|TRBJ1-6
CSASRQSNNSPLHF
TGCAGTGCTAGTAGACAGAGCAATAATTCACCCCTCCACTTT
>NA|TRBV6-5|NA|TRBJ2-5
CASSYSLGGYQETQYF
TGTGCCAGCAGTTACAGTCTGGGGGGATATCAAGAGACCCAGTACTTC
>NA|TRBV5-1|TRBD1|TRBJ1-6
CASSLGRGQDSPLHF
TGCGCCAGCAGCTTGGGCAGGGGGCAGGATTCACCCCTCCACTTT
>once|TRBV30|TRBD2|TRBJ2-3
CAWSPRLAGGTDTQYF
TGTGCCTGGTCCCCGAGACTAGCGGGAGGGACGGATACGCAGTATTTT
>NA|TRBV24-1|TRBD2|TRBJ2-1
CATSDLMNTTSGRAGRQFF
TGTGCCACCAGTGATTTGATGAATACGACTAGCGGGAGGGCGGGTCGGCAGTTCTTC
>NA|TRBV30|TRBD1|TRBJ1-4
CAWSRDRGNEKLFF
TGTGCCTGGAGTAGGGACAGGGGTAATGAAAAACTGTTTTTT
>NA|TRBV12-3/TRBV12-4|NA|TRBJ1-2
CASRLNYGYTF
TGTGCCAGCAGACTGAACTATGGCTACACCTTC
>once|TRBV28|TRBD2|TRBJ2-1
CASAGASGPGFF
TGTGCCAGCGCCGGCGCTAGCGGCCCAGGGTTCTTC
>NA|TRBV19|TRBD2|TRBJ2-3
CASSITAGGLRGTDTQYF
TGTGCCAGTAGTATAACGGCGGGGGGCCTACGCGGCACAGATACGCAGTATTTT
>NA|TRBV15|NA|TRBJ1-6
CATSVKGRLGNSPLHF
TGTGCCACCAGCGTAAAAGGGAGGTTAGGGAATTCACCCCTCCACTTT
>NA|TRBV29-1|NA|TRBJ1-1
CSALLTEAFF
TGCAGCGCTCTGTTAACTGAAGCTTTCTTT
>NA|TRBV6-6|TRBD1|TRBJ1-5
CASSLPGTGTDQPQHF
TGTGCCAGCAGTCTACCCGGGACAGGGACGGATCAGCCCCAGCATTTT
>NA|TRBV7-3|TRBD2|TRBJ2-1
CASSSRLALYNEQFF
TGTGCCAGCAGCTCCAGACTAGCGCTCTACAATGAGCAGTTCTTC
>NA|TRBV28|NA|TRBJ2-3
CASSAAGAPHTQYF
TGTGCCAGCAGTGCTGCCGGAGCTCCCCATACGCAGTATTTT
>NA|TRBV9|TRBD1|TRBJ1-3
CASSATGSSGNTIYF
TGTGCCAGCAGCGCGACAGGGAGCTCTGGAAACACCATATATTTT
>NA|TRBV10-3|TRBD1|TRBJ1-1
CAINGGQGGWEAFF
TGTGCCATCAATGGAGGACAGGGTGGATGGGAAGCTTTCTTT
>NA|TRBV5-4|NA|TRBJ2-7
CASRAPQGYEQYF
TGTGCCAGCAGAGCACCGCAGGGTTACGAGCAGTACTTC
>NA|TRBV4-1|NA|TRBJ1-4
CASSQDLAAGGEKLFF
TGCGCCAGCAGCCAAGATTTGGCAGCCGGCGGTGAAAAACTGTTTTTT
>NA|TRBV19|NA|TRBJ2-5
CASSTGLQETQYF
TGTGCCAGTAGTACGGGGTTGCAAGAGACCCAGTACTTC
>NA|TRBV18|TRBD1|TRBJ1-4
CASSPVQGYATNEKLFF
TGTGCCAGCTCACCGGTACAGGGGTATGCGACTAATGAAAAACTGTTTTTT
>NA|TRBV14|NA|TRBJ1-1
CASSQETSNTEAFF
TGTGCCAGCAGCCAAGAAACAAGTAACACTGAAGCTTTCTTT
>NA|TRBV5-1|NA|TRBJ2-1
CASSLDGGIRKNEQFF
TGCGCCAGCAGCTTGGACGGCGGGATACGAAAGAATGAGCAGTTCTTC
>NA|TRBV6-5|NA|TRBJ1-1
CASSYSGRNTEAFF
TGTGCCAGCAGTTACTCGGGCAGGAACACTGAAGCTTTCTTT
>NA|TRBV9|TRBD1|TRBJ2-5
CASSVDTGDPETQYF
TGTGCCAGCAGCGTAGACACAGGGGACCCAGAGACCCAGTACTTC
>few|TRBV2|TRBD1|TRBJ2-7
CASSEPQGASYEQYF
TGTGCCAGCAGTGAACCACAGGGGGCCTCCTACGAGCAGTACTTC
>many|TRBV7-9|TRBD1|TRBJ1-1
CASSTGRDTEAFF
TGTGCCAGCTCGACAGGGAGAGACACTGAAGCTTTCTTT
>NA|TRBV9|NA|TRBJ1-1
CASSVRDTTLNTEAFF
TGTGCCAGCAGCGTAAGGGACACGACGTTGAACACTGAAGCTTTCTTT
>once|TRBV3-1/TRBV3-2|NA|TRBJ2-2
CASSQDRNRGTNTGELFF
TGTGCCAGCAGCCAAGATCGGAATCGGGGGACGAACACCGGGGAGCTGTTTTTT
>few|TRBV27|NA|TRBJ1-5
CASSWGQNQPQHF
TGTGCCAGCAGTTGGGGGCAAAATCAGCCCCAGCATTTT
>few|TRBV5-5|NA|TRBJ1-5
CASSPTDSGPGPQHF
TGTGCCAGCAGCCCCACCGATAGCGGCCCCGGCCCCCAGCATTTT
>NA|TRBV30|TRBD1|TRBJ1-1
CAWSTTGGTEAFF
TGTGCCTGGAGTACGACAGGGGGCACTGAAGCTTTCTTT
>NA|TRBV27|NA|TRBJ2-7
CASSLSGLSLYEQYF
TGTGCCAGCAGTTTATCGGGCCTTTCACTTTACGAGCAGTACTTC
>NA|TRBV27|TRBD1|TRBJ1-2
CASSMGQDFSGYTF
TGTGCCAGCAGTATGGGACAGGACTTTAGTGGCTACACCTTC
>NA|TRBV15|TRBD2|TRBJ2-1
CATSPGGLAGKYEQFF
TGTGCCACCAGCCCGGGAGGCCTAGCGGGAAAGTATGAGCAGTTCTTC
>NA|TRBV28|TRBD1|TRBJ1-5
CASRPIGQGNNQPQHF
TGTGCCAGCAGACCTATCGGACAGGGGAACAATCAGCCCCAGCATTTT
>few|TRBV7-2|TRBD1|TRBJ1-3
CASSPPGTGPLSGNTIYF
TGTGCCAGCAGCCCGCCAGGGACAGGCCCCCTCTCTGGAAACACCATATATTTT
>NA|TRBV3-1/TRBV3-2|TRBD1|TRBJ2-7
CASSLRTGVYEQYF
TGTGCCAGCAGCCTTAGGACAGGGGTCTACGAGCAGTACTTC
>NA|TRBV4-3|TRBD1|TRBJ1-2
CASSQDPAGGHGYTF
TGCGCCAGCAGCCAAGATCCGGCAGGGGGCCATGGCTACACCTTC